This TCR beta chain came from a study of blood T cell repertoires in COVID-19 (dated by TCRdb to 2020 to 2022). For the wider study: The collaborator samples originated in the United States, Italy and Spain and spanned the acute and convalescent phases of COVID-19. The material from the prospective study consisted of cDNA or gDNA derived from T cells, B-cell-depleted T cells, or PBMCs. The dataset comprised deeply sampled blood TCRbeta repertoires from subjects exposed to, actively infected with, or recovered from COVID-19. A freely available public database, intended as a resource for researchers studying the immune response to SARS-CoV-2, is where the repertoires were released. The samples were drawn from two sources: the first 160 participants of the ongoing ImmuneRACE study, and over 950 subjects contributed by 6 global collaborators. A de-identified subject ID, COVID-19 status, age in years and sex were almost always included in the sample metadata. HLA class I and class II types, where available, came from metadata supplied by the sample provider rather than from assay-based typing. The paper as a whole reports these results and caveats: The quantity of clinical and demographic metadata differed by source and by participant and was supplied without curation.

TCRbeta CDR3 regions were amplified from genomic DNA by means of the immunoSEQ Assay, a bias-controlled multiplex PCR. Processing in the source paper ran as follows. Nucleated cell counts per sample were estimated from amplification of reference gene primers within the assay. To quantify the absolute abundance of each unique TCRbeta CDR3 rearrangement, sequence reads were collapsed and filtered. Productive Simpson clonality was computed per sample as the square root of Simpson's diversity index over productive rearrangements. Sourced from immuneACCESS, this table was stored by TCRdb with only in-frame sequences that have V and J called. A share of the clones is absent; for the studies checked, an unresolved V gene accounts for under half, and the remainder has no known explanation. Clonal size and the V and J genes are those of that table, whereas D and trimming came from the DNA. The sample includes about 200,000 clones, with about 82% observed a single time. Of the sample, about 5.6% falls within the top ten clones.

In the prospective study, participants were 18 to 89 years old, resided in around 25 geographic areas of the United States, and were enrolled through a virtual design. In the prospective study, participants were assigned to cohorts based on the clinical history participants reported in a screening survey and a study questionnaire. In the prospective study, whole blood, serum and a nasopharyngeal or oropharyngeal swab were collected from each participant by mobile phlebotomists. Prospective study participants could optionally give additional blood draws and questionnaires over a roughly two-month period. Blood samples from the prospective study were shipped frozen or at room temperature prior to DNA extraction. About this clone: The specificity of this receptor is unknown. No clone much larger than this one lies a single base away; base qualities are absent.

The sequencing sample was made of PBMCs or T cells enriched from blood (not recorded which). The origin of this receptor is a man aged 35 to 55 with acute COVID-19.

In nucleotides, the sequence is TGTGCCACCAGTGAACCTCATGGACAGTTTAATGAGCAGTTCTTC. This translates into CATSEPHGQFNEQFF. Recombination linked TRBV24-1 to TRBJ2-1; the best D guess is TRBD1, with 6 bases matching. The CDR3 goes from the cysteine to the phenylalanine over 15 residues. Of all the DNA, just the CDR3 is kept, 45 bases in frame from base 1. Via the germline V gene, CDR1 is KGHDR and CDR2 SFDVKD. Deletion took 4 bases off V and 7 bases off J, with a span of 16 bases between the germline ends.